These 30 T cell receptor beta chains originate from one sample sequenced in a study of cytomegalovirus exposure and HLA in healthy donors (dated by TCRdb to about 2017). The method was the immunoSEQ multiplex PCR assay. The multiplex PCR relied on a mix of 60 forward primers for TCR Vbeta segments and 13 reverse primers for TCR Jbeta segments. In its TCRdb copy, this immuneACCESS table keeps in-frame sequences only and misses some clones. Where compared with another copy, unresolved V genes explain less than half of these, and the others have no known cause. The sample table records 150,000 to 200,000 clones; approximately 78% of these occur just once. 0.95% to 1% of the sample belongs to the ten largest clones. The sequencing sample was made of PBMCs. Receptor source: a girl aged 2 to 10 in good health and CMV-seropositive.

The chain combines TRBV29-1 with TRBJ2-1; TRBD2 might be the D (5 bases). The ends were cut back, 3 bases at V and 9 bases at J, with 9 bases in the middle. The CDR3 is 11 amino acids. The germline gives CDR1 SQVTM, CDR2 ANQGSEA. DNA for the CDR3: TGCAGCGTTGATTTCGGGGTTGAGCAGTTCTTC. Translating it yields CSVDFGVEQFF.

This clone was counted a few times. This chain uses TRBV28 with TRBJ1-4, with D possibly being TRBD1 (6 bases). This CDR3 is built from 14 residues. V was shortened by 2 bases and J by 7 bases, with 11 bases between the two germline ends. Per the germline V gene, CDR1 is MDHEN and CDR2 is SYDVKM. The CDR3 protein is CASSLNRAGEKLFF. As DNA, the CDR3 is TGTGCCAGCAGTTTAAACAGGGCGGGTGAAAAACTGTTTTTT.

CDR3 sequence: CASSLAPRGLAEAFF. The CDR3, as DNA: TGTGCCAGCAGCTTAGCTCCCAGGGGCCTCGCTGAAGCTTTCTTT. The genes are TRBV7-9 and TRBJ1-1, with D maybe TRBD1 (6 bases). Trimming took off 0 bases at V and 6 bases at J, with 14 bases between the two ends. Germline V gene sequence: CDR1 SEHNR, CDR2 FQNEAQ (reference sequence). This CDR3 contains 15 residues.

The rearrangement links TRBV9 to TRBJ2-2; D is unclear. Between the trimmed V and J ends, which lost 3 bases and 6 bases, there was a span of 6 bases. There are 12 residues in the CDR3. CDR1 is SGDLS and CDR2 is YYNGEE in the germline V gene. This CDR3 reads CASSASSGELFF. For the CDR3, the DNA is TGTGCCAGCAGCGCTAGTTCCGGGGAGCTGTTTTTT.

The genes are TRBV27 and TRBJ2-6, with D unclear. This CDR3 region has 14 residues. Germline CDR1 reads MNHEY; CDR2 reads SMNVEV (reference sequence). V lost 3 bases, J lost 0 bases, and 3 bases lay in between. The chain's CDR3 is CASSFYSGANVLTF. Written as DNA, the CDR3 is TGTGCCAGCAGTTTCTACTCTGGGGCCAACGTCCTGACTTTC.

The genes are TRBV9 and TRBJ1-1; 8 bases map to TRBD1. Trimming took 3 bases from V and 0 from J; bases not matched to a gene: 7. The CDR3 is 16 amino acids. Germline loops: CDR1 SGDLS, CDR2 YYNGEE. The CDR3 reads CASSGTGGRMNTEAFF. The CDR3 DNA follows: TGTGCCAGCAGCGGAACAGGGGGAAGGATGAACACTGAAGCTTTCTTT. Full variable domain (remainder filled in from reference TRBV9 and TRBJ1-1): DSGVTQTPKHLITATGQRVTLRCSPRSGDLSVYWYQQSLDQGLQFLIQYYNGEERAKGNILERFSAQQFPDLHSELNLSSLELGDSALYFCASSGTGGRMNTEAFFGQGTRLTVV.

This clone has more than one count but fewer than ten. The CDR3 DNA reads TGTGCCAGCAGTTTTGCGGGGCAGCCCCAGCATTTT. This codes for CASSFAGQPQHF. The rearrangement links TRBV27 to TRBJ1-5; D gene ambiguous. Germline assignment: CDR1 MNHEY and CDR2 SMNVEV (reference sequence). This CDR3 region has 12 residues. V dropped 3 bases and J dropped 7 bases, with 7 bases sitting between them.

The CDR3, as DNA: TGTGCCAGCAGGCCGGGAAGGTCTCACGGGGAGCTGTTTTTT. The encoded protein is CASRPGRSHGELFF. The V and J genes are TRBV6-5 and TRBJ2-2; the D gene is possibly TRBD2 (5 bases). V dropped 6 bases and J dropped 7 bases, with 15 bases sitting between them. Germline CDR1 MNHEY, CDR2 SVGAGI. This CDR3 has 14 amino acids.

The chain uses TRBV7-2 and TRBJ2-1; 12 nucleotides agree with TRBD2. The CDR3 consists of 18 residues. Losses at the gene ends were 2 bases for V and 9 bases for J; bases not matched to a gene: 14. From germline, CDR1 is SGHTA and CDR2 FQGNSA. Here the CDR3 reads CASSLRLAGGIERGEQFF. The CDR3 DNA reads as TGTGCCAGCAGCTTAAGGCTAGCGGGAGGGATCGAGAGGGGTGAGCAGTTCTTC.

The chain's CDR3 is CAWDVLARGYNEQFF. In nucleotides, the CDR3 is TGTGCCTGGGATGTCCTAGCCCGAGGCTACAATGAGCAGTTCTTC. The rearrangement links TRBV30 to TRBJ2-1; TRBD2 might be the D (5 bases). V was clipped by 5 bases and J by 3 bases, with 17 bases between them. From germline, CDR1 is GTSNPN and CDR2 SVGIG (reference sequence). The CDR3 is made up of 15 amino acids.

The gene calls are TRBV15 and TRBJ2-7, with D possibly TRBD2 on 6 matching bases. Trimming left V 3 bases short and J 11 bases short, with 17 bases between. CDR1 is LNHNV and CDR2 is YYDKDF in the germline V gene (reference sequence). The CDR3 is made up of 13 amino acids. The CDR3 DNA reads TGTGCCACCAGCAGGGCTGGAAGGCGGGAAAAGTACTTC. This codes for CATSRAGRREKYF.

The chain combines TRBV28 with TRBJ1-5, with TRBD1 as a possible D gene (6 bases). Germline V gene sequence: CDR1 MDHEN, CDR2 SYDVKM. The length of the CDR3 is 16 residues. V dropped 4 bases and J dropped 2 bases, with 15 bases sitting between them. CDR3 in amino acids: CASSYKGVRGNQPQHF. CDR3 DNA sequence: TGTGCCAGCAGTTATAAGGGGGTAAGGGGCAATCAGCCCCAGCATTTT.

The chain is built from TRBV4-2 and TRBJ2-2; a weak D match, TRBD2 (6 bases). The germline V gene encodes CDR1 LGHNA and CDR2 YNFKEQ. Between the trimmed V and J ends, which lost 3 bases and 5 bases, there was a span of 10 bases. This CDR3 is built from 14 residues. The CDR3 region has the DNA TGTGCCAGCAGCCAGTTCGCGGGGACCGGGGAGCTGTTTTTT. Encoded protein: CASSQFAGTGELFF.

The table lists this clone with a few counts. V gene TRBV6-4 combines with J gene TRBJ2-1, with 7 bases that match TRBD2. The CDR3 is 13 amino acids. V was clipped by 3 bases and J by 8 bases; unmatched bases: 4. The V gene's germline CDR1 is MRHNA and CDR2 SNTAGT. In nucleotides, the CDR3 is TGTGCCAGCAGTGAGCGGGAGAGGGATGAGCAGTTCTTC. Encoded protein: CASSERERDEQFF.

The rearrangement uses TRBV7-6 and TRBJ2-2; 8 positions match TRBD2. This CDR3 has 16 residues. The V and J ends lost 5 bases and 2 bases, in that order; junction bases with no gene match: 7. Germline V gene data show CDR1 as SGHVS and CDR2 as FNYEAQ. CDR3 sequence: CASSPAGALNTGELFF. The CDR3 bases are TGTGCCAGCAGCCCAGCGGGAGCCCTTAACACCGGGGAGCTGTTTTTT.

The chain links TRBV5-1 to TRBJ2-7, with D possibly called TRBD1 or TRBD2 (5 bases each). The CDR3 extends over 14 amino acids. The germline CDR1 and CDR2 sequences are SGHRS and YFSETQ. V lost 4 bases and J lost 0, with 11 bases in between. Written as DNA, the CDR3 is TGCGCCAGCAGCCTGGGGCGGGCCTCCTACGAGCAGTACTTC. This translates into CASSLGRASYEQYF.

The chain has TRBV14 and TRBJ2-5; possible D gene TRBD2, 6 bases. The V gene's germline CDR1 is SGHDN and CDR2 FVKESK. The CDR3 spans 16 residues. Trimming stripped 1 base from V and 5 bases from J, with 17 bases between. The CDR3 DNA reads as TGTGCCAGCAGCCAAGTTGGAGGGGCGCGTCAGGAGACCCAGTACTTC. This codes for CASSQVGGARQETQYF.

The chain joins TRBV7-9 to TRBJ1-4; 7 bases fit TRBD1. Germline loops: CDR1 SEHNR, CDR2 FQNEAQ (reference sequence). The V and J ends lost 5 bases and 6 bases, in that order; junction bases with no gene match: 9. This CDR3 contains 15 residues. The CDR3 region has the DNA TGTGCCAGCAGCCCAACCCGGGACAGTGATGAAAAACTGTTTTTT. Its protein product is CASSPTRDSDEKLFF.

The chain combines TRBV13 with TRBJ1-5, with TRBD1 as a possible D gene (5 bases). The CDR3 sequence is 18 residues long. Germline assignment: CDR1 PRHDT and CDR2 FYEKMQ (reference sequence). V was cut by 3 bases and J by 5 bases, with 23 bases left in between. CDR3 nucleotides: TGTGCCAGCAGCTTTTATCGTGACGGGGGGGGTGGCGATCAGCCCCAGCATTTT. Its protein is CASSFYRDGGGGDQPQHF.

This chain joins TRBV5-1 and TRBJ2-7; TRBD1 matches at 7 bases. The CDR3 runs to 16 residues. J was trimmed by 0 bases and V by 3 bases; bases with no gene match: 9. Germline CDR1 SGHRS, CDR2 YFSETQ. As DNA, the CDR3 is TGCGCCAGCAGCTGGGCGCAGGGACAGATCTCCTACGAGCAGTACTTC. Translating gives CASSWAQGQISYEQYF.

The genes are TRBV6-1 and TRBJ2-3; no definite D call. V was clipped by 2 bases and J by 5 bases, with 8 bases between them. This CDR3 has 13 residues. CDR1 is MNHNS, CDR2 SASEGT, per germline. CDR3 sequence reads: CASSELLRDTQYF. The CDR3 DNA is TGTGCCAGCAGTGAATTGTTGAGAGATACGCAGTATTTT.

The chain links TRBV30 to TRBJ2-7; 7 nucleotides align to TRBD2. CDR3 length equals 15 residues. The germline CDR1 and CDR2 sequences are GTSNPN and SVGIG (reference sequence). After removal of 1 base from V and 2 bases from J, the junction contained 8 bases not matched to a gene. The CDR3 reads CAWSGEGRGPYEQYF. DNA for the CDR3: TGTGCCTGGAGTGGGGAGGGCCGTGGACCCTACGAGCAGTACTTC.

The chain is built from TRBV30 and TRBJ1-5; 10 bases are a match to TRBD1. The CDR3 loop spans 15 amino acids. Germline V gives CDR1 GTSNPN, CDR2 SVGIG (reference sequence). The junction had 12 bases not matched to a gene; V was cut back by 3 bases and J by 10 bases. CDR3 DNA sequence: TGTGCCTGGAGCGCTTGGACAGGGGGTTTGGGACCCCAGCATTTT. Residues: CAWSAWTGGLGPQHF. The full variable domain, its missing parts supplied by reference TRBV30 and TRBJ1-5, is SQTIHQWPATLVQPVGSPLSLECTVEGTSNPNLYWYRQAAGRGLQLLFYSVGIGQISSEVPQNLSASRPQDRQFILSSKKLLLSDSGFYLCAWSAWTGGLGPQHFGDGTRLSIL.

The gene calls are TRBV11-3 and TRBJ2-1, with D maybe TRBD2 (6 bases). The germline V gene has CDR1 SGHNT and CDR2 YENEEA. Between the trimmed V and J ends, which lost 1 base and 9 bases, there was a span of 16 bases. The CDR3 contains 15 residues. The CDR3 coding sequence is TGTGCCAGCAGCTTAGCTCCGTACCTCGGGGGTGAGCAGTTCTTC. The encoded protein is CASSLAPYLGGEQFF.

The J gene is TRBJ2-3, the V gene TRBV10-1, with D unclear. CDR1 WNHNN and CDR2 SYGVQD come from the germline V gene (reference sequence). The CDR3 contains 12 residues. V lost 4 bases and J 5 bases, leaving 7 bases between the germline ends. The CDR3 DNA follows: TGCGCCAGCAGTGGTTCGCGAGATACGCAGTATTTT. Its protein is CASSGSRDTQYF.

The chain combines TRBV28 with TRBJ2-7; D ambiguous. CDR1 MDHEN and CDR2 SYDVKM come from the germline V gene. The CDR3 runs 14 residues. V lost 3 bases, J lost 2 bases, and 11 bases lay in between. CDR3 DNA sequence: TGTGCCAGCAGTTTTAGAGGTGTCACCTACGAGCAGTACTTC. Translated: CASSFRGVTYEQYF.

The J gene is TRBJ1-4, the V gene TRBV6-1; 7 positions agree with TRBD1. V was pared by 9 bases and J by 0 bases, with 7 bases of the junction left unmatched. This CDR3 spans 15 amino acids. Germline V CDR1 and CDR2: MNHNS, SASEGT. The CDR3 coding sequence is TGTGCCAGTGAATCAGGGGGGTCAACTAATGAAAAACTGTTTTTT. Translating gives CASESGGSTNEKLFF.

This sequence joins TRBV6-5 and TRBJ2-1; possibly TRBD2 for D (6 bases). Germline loops: CDR1 MNHEY, CDR2 SVGAGI. The CDR3 is 14 amino acids. Trimming removed 6 bases from V and 4 bases from J, with 13 bases in between. This chain's CDR3 is CASSSRLGYNEQFF. The CDR3 coding sequence is TGTGCCAGCAGCTCTAGACTAGGTTACAATGAGCAGTTCTTC.

In the case of this clone: Relative to the germline gene, one junction end is altered; a read error may explain this. The chain has TRBV29-1 and TRBJ1-2; 9 bases are a match to TRBD1. The CDR3 is 12 residues long. The germline gives CDR1 SQVTM, CDR2 ANQGSEA. Here the CDR3 reads CSVEEGQGSYPF. The CDR3 DNA follows: TGCAGCGTTGAAGAGGGACAGGGTAGCTACCCCTTC.

The chain has TRBV28 and TRBJ1-1; D is uncertain. V gave up 7 bases and J gave up 4 bases, with 13 bases separating them. The CDR3 runs to 13 residues. CDR1 is MDHEN and CDR2 is SYDVKM in the germline V gene. The CDR3 nucleotides read TGTGCCAGCATAGCCTCTTCGACCACTGAAGCTTTCTTT. This codes for CASIASSTTEAFF.